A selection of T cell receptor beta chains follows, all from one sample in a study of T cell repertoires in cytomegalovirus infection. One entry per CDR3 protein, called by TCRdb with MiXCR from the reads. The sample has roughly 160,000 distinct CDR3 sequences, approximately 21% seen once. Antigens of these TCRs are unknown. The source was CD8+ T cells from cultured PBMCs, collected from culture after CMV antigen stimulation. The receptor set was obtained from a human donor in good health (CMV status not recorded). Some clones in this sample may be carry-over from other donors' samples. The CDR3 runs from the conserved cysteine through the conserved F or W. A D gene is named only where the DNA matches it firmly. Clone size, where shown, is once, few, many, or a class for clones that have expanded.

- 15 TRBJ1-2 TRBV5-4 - CASSLSVGPNYGYTF TGTGCCAGCAGCTTGAGCGTCGGCCCGAACTATGGCTACACCTTC
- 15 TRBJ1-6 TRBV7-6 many CASSFGSSYNSPLHF TGTGCCAGCAGCTTCGGTTCCTCCTATAATTCACCCCTCCACTTT
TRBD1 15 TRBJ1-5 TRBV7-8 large CASTQDRGPSQPQHF TGTGCCAGCACCCAAGACAGGGGCCCGAGTCAGCCCCAGCATTTT
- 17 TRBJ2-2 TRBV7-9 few CASSFVRDNANTGELFF TGTGCCAGCAGCTTCGTCCGGGACAACGCGAACACCGGGGAGCTGTTTTTT
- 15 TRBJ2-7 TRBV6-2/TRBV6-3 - CASSYSQGSYYEQYF TGTGCCAGCAGTTACTCCCAGGGATCTTACTACGAGCAGTACTTC
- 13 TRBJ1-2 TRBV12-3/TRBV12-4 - CASSFPMGYGYTF TGTGCCAGCAGTTTCCCTATGGGGTATGGCTACACCTTC
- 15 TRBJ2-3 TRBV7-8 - CASSLVVGTVTTQYF TGTGCCAGCAGCTTAGTGGTGGGGACGGTGACTACGCAGTATTTT
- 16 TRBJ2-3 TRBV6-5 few CASSTSGGPLTDTQYF -
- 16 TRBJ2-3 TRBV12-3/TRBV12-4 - CASSPRTPWYLHTQYF TGTGCCAGCAGTCCGAGGACTCCCTGGTACCTCCATACGCAGTATTTT
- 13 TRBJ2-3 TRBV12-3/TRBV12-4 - CASSFLVTDTQYF TGTGCCAGCAGTTTTTTGGTGACAGATACGCAGTATTTT
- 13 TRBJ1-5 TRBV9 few CASSVSGNQPQHF TGTGCCAGCAGCGTCTCCGGCAATCAGCCCCAGCATTTT
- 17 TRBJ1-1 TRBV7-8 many CASSYGTTGLLRTEAFF TGTGCCAGCAGCTACGGGACAACTGGGCTTTTACGCACTGAAGCTTTCTTT
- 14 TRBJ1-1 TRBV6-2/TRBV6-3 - CASSYAGVNTEAFF TGTGCCAGCAGTTACGCGGGCGTGAACACTGAAGCTTTCTTT
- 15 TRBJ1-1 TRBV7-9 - CASSRGTPKNTEAFF TGTGCCAGCAGCCGTGGGACCCCGAAGAACACTGAAGCTTTCTTT
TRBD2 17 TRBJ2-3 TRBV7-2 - CASSLGLAGGLEDTQYF TGTGCCAGCAGCTTGGGACTAGCGGGGGGGCTTGAAGATACGCAGTATTTT
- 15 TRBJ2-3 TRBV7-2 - CASSLVGYFTDTQYF TGTGCCAGCAGCTTAGTGGGCTACTTCACAGATACGCAGTATTTT
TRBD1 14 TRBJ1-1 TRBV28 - CASTILGQGSEAFF TGTGCCAGCACCATACTCGGACAGGGCTCTGAAGCTTTCTTT
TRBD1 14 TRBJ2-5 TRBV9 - CASSTGTDQETQYF TGTGCCAGCAGCACCGGGACAGACCAAGAGACCCAGTACTTC
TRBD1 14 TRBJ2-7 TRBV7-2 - CASSLDGTAYEQYF TGTGCCAGCAGCTTAGATGGGACAGCCTACGAGCAGTACTTC
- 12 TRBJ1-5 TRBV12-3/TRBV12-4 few CASSLSAGPEHF TGTGCCAGCAGTTTAAGTGCGGGACCTGAGCATTTT
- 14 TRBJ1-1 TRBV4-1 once CASSQDRRDTEAFF TGCGCCAGCAGCCAAGATCGGCGGGACACTGAAGCTTTCTTT
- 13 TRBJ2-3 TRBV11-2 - CASSLAQVDTQYF TGTGCCAGCAGCTTAGCGCAGGTCGATACGCAGTATTTT
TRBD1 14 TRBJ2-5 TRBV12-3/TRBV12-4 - CASSGGQGEETQYF TGTGCCAGCAGTGGAGGACAGGGGGAAGAGACCCAGTACTTC
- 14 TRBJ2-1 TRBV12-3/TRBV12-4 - CASSLSGAGNEQFF TGTGCCAGCAGCCTCTCCGGGGCAGGAAATGAGCAGTTCTTC
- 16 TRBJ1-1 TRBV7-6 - CASSPGGRVMRTEAFF TGTGCCAGCAGCCCCGGGGGACGCGTAATGAGAACTGAAGCTTTCTTT
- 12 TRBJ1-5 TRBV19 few CASSIDGQPQHF TGTGCCAGTAGTATAGATGGCCAGCCCCAGCATTTT
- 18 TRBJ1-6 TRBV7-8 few CASSTGLPESSYNSPLHF TGTGCCAGCAGCACGGGACTCCCGGAGAGCTCCTATAATTCACCCCTCCACTTT
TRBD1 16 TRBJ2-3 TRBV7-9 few CASSPRTGPWKDTQYF TGTGCCAGCAGCCCTCGGACAGGGCCCTGGAAAGATACGCAGTATTTT
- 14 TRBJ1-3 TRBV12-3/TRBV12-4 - CASSLGGDRNTIYF TGTGCCAGCAGTTTAGGAGGGGATCGAAACACCATATATTTT
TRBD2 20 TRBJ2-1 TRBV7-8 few CASSLARLAGGHLSYNEQFF TGTGCCAGCAGCTTAGCGCGACTAGCGGGGGGCCACCTCTCCTACAATGAGCAGTTCTTC
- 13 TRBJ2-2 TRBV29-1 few CSAMILNTGELFF TGCAGCGCTATGATACTGAACACCGGGGAGCTGTTTTTT
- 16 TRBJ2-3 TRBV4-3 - CASSQEEGQITDTQYF TGCGCCAGCAGCCAAGAGGAGGGGCAGATAACAGATACGCAGTATTTT
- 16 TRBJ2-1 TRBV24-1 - CATSDLSTEPLTEQFF TGTGCCACCAGTGATTTGAGCACCGAACCTCTCACTGAGCAGTTCTTC
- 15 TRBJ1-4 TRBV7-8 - CASSLGRGQGEKLFF TGTGCCAGCAGCTTAGGTCGGGGGCAGGGTGAAAAACTGTTTTTT
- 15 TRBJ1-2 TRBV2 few CASSEWQGRHYGYTF TGTGCCAGCAGTGAATGGCAGGGGAGGCACTATGGCTACACCTTC
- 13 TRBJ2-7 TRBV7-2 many CACRDGSFYEQYF TGTGCCTGCCGGGACGGATCCTTCTACGAGCAGTACTTC
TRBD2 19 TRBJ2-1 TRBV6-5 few CASSYVRGSPGLVFDEQFF TGTGCCAGCAGTTACGTCCGGGGGAGTCCGGGACTAGTCTTCGATGAGCAGTTCTTC
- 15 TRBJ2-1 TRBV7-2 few CANSLVYNSYNEQFF TGTGCCAACAGCTTAGTGTATAACTCCTACAATGAGCAGTTCTTC
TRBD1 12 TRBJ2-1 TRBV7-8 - CASSYGTGSQFF TGTGCCAGCAGCTATGGGACAGGGTCGCAGTTCTTC
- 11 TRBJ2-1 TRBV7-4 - CATTLGNEQFF TGTGCCACCACGTTAGGCAATGAGCAGTTCTTC
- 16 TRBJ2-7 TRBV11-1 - CASSLALSAVSYEQYF TGTGCCAGCAGCTTAGCGCTATCAGCCGTCTCCTACGAGCAGTACTTC
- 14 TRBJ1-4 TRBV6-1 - CASVMGGANEKLFF TGTGCCAGCGTGATGGGGGGAGCTAATGAAAAACTGTTTTTT
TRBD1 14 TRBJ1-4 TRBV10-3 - CAISRQGSDEKLFF TGTGCCATCAGTCGACAGGGTTCTGATGAAAAACTGTTTTTT
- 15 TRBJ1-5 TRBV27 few CASSLGGNSNQPQHF TGTGCCAGCAGTTTAGGGGGGAATAGCAATCAGCCCCAGCATTTT
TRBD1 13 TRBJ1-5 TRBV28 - CASRQGLSQPQHF TGTGCCAGCAGACAGGGGTTAAGCCAGCCCCAGCATTTT
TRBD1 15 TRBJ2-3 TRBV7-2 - CASSADRDSTDTQYF TGTGCCAGCAGCGCAGACAGGGATAGCACAGATACGCAGTATTTT
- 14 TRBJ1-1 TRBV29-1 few CSVGPVRLNTEAFF TGCAGCGTTGGTCCTGTCCGACTGAACACTGAAGCTTTCTTT
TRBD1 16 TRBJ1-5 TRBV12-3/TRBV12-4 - CASSSRDRGLNQPQHF TGTGCCAGCAGTTCCCGGGACAGGGGATTGAATCAGCCCCAGCATTTT
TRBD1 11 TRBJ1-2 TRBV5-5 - CASRGQDGYTF TGTGCCAGCAGAGGACAGGATGGCTACACCTTC
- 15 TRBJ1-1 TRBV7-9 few CASSSRGGANTEAFF TGTGCCAGCAGCTCCCGGGGAGGGGCGAACACTGAAGCTTTCTTT
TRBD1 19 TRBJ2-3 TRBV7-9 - CASSPKFDRDVSNTDTQYF TGTGCCAGCAGCCCTAAATTTGACAGGGATGTGTCCAACACAGATACGCAGTATTTT
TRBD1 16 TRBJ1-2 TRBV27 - CASSFSGGGAFYGYTF TGTGCCAGCAGTTTCTCGGGAGGGGGCGCTTTCTATGGCTACACCTTC
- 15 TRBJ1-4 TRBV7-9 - CASSAVQGSREKLFF TGTGCCAGCAGCGCTGTGCAGGGGTCGAGGGAAAAACTGTTTTTT
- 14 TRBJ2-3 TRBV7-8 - CASAREGSTDTQYF TGTGCCAGCGCCAGAGAGGGAAGCACAGATACGCAGTATTTT
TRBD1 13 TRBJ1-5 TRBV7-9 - CASSLTGVQPQHF TGTGCCAGCAGCTTAACAGGGGTTCAGCCCCAGCATTTT
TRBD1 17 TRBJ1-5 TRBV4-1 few CASSQERRTGGGQPQHF TGCGCCAGCAGCCAAGAACGGAGGACAGGGGGTGGTCAGCCCCAGCATTTT
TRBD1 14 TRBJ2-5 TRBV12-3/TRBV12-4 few CASSPQGAWGTQYF TGTGCCAGCAGTCCTCAGGGGGCTTGGGGGACCCAGTACTTC